A selection of T cell receptor beta chains follows, all from one sample in a study of blood T cell repertoires in COVID-19. The repertoire was sequenced with immunoSEQ multiplex PCR; TCRdb's copy has only in-frame clones and lacks some. The sample has hundreds of thousands of clones; around nine tenths are singletons. The sample was PBMCs or T cells enriched from blood (not recorded which). The source is a woman aged 45-65 years who had recovered from COVID-19. Each CDR3 is given with its conserved first and last residue. Fields, in order: J gene, V gene, clone size, D gene, CDR3 DNA, CDR3 protein. A D gene is named only where the DNA matches it firmly. The size of a clone is reported for some rows only, either as once, few or many, or as a class for expanded clones.

J gene: TRBJ2-5
V gene: TRBV7-2
clone size: NA
D gene: NA
CDR3 DNA: TGTGCCAGCAGCTTAAACGGGGGAAGGGAGACCCAGTACTTC
CDR3 protein: CASSLNGGRETQYF

J gene: TRBJ2-2
V gene: TRBV5-1
clone size: NA
D gene: TRBD2
CDR3 DNA: TGCGCCAGCAGCGGCGGGGGACTAGCAGATTTCGCCGGGGAGCTGTTTTTT
CDR3 protein: CASSGGGLADFAGELFF

J gene: TRBJ1-2
V gene: TRBV6-5
clone size: NA
D gene: NA
CDR3 DNA: TGTGCCAGCAGTTACTCATCTCGAGCCGGGGGCTACACCTTC
CDR3 protein: CASSYSSRAGGYTF

J gene: TRBJ2-7
V gene: TRBV10-2
clone size: few
D gene: TRBD1
CDR3 DNA: TGCGCCAGCAGTGAGTCCCGACAGGGCCTAGGGCAGTACTTC
CDR3 protein: CASSESRQGLGQYF

J gene: TRBJ2-1
V gene: TRBV5-1
clone size: NA
D gene: TRBD2
CDR3 DNA: TGCGCCAGCAGCCCCGCCGGGACTAGGGGTAATGAGCAGTTCTTC
CDR3 protein: CASSPAGTRGNEQFF

J gene: TRBJ2-4
V gene: TRBV4-2
clone size: NA
D gene: TRBD1
CDR3 DNA: TGTGCCAGCAGCCAAGATCGGGACAGAAAAAACATTCAGTACTTC
CDR3 protein: CASSQDRDRKNIQYF

J gene: TRBJ2-7
V gene: TRBV6-5
clone size: NA
D gene: NA
CDR3 DNA: TGTGCCAGCAGTTACCCTGACAAGACCTACGAGCAGTACTTC
CDR3 protein: CASSYPDKTYEQYF

J gene: TRBJ2-7
V gene: TRBV5-1
clone size: NA
D gene: TRBD2
CDR3 DNA: TGCGCCAGCAGCTTGAGCGGGGCCTACGAGCAGTACTTC
CDR3 protein: CASSLSGAYEQYF

J gene: TRBJ1-2
V gene: TRBV19
clone size: NA
D gene: NA
CDR3 DNA: TGTGCCAGTATTGCAGCTTACCCTAGCTATGGCTACACCTTC
CDR3 protein: CASIAAYPSYGYTF

J gene: TRBJ2-5
V gene: TRBV29-1
clone size: NA
D gene: NA
CDR3 DNA: TGCAGCGTTGAAGACCGAGAGACCCAGTACTTC
CDR3 protein: CSVEDRETQYF

J gene: TRBJ1-3
V gene: TRBV5-1
clone size: once
D gene: TRBD1
CDR3 DNA: TGCGCCAGCAGCGTCATCCGGGACAGCGGGAACACCATATATTTT
CDR3 protein: CASSVIRDSGNTIYF

J gene: TRBJ2-1
V gene: TRBV7-7
clone size: NA
D gene: TRBD2
CDR3 DNA: TGTGCTAGCAGCTTGGGACTAGCGGGACATAATGAGCAGTTCTTC
CDR3 protein: CASSLGLAGHNEQFF

J gene: TRBJ2-1
V gene: TRBV29-1
clone size: NA
D gene: TRBD2
CDR3 DNA: TGCAGCTTGCGGCGCGGGGGGACCACCTACAATGAGCAGTTCTTC
CDR3 protein: CSLRRGGTTYNEQFF

J gene: TRBJ1-5
V gene: TRBV28
clone size: NA
D gene: NA
CDR3 DNA: TGTGCCAGCAGTCACCTAGGGGGTAGCAATCAGCCCCAGCATTTT
CDR3 protein: CASSHLGGSNQPQHF

J gene: TRBJ2-3
V gene: TRBV3-1/TRBV3-2
clone size: NA
D gene: NA
CDR3 DNA: TGTGCCAGCAGCCGGGGGGGCGGAGCAATAGATACGCAGTATTTT
CDR3 protein: CASSRGGGAIDTQYF

J gene: TRBJ2-1
V gene: TRBV29-1
clone size: NA
D gene: NA
CDR3 DNA: TGCAGCGTCGAGGGCGTGGGCAATGAGCAGTTCTTC
CDR3 protein: CSVEGVGNEQFF

J gene: TRBJ2-7
V gene: TRBV18
clone size: NA
D gene: NA
CDR3 DNA: TGTGCCAGCTCACGGGTTAGGGACAATACCTACGAGCAGTACTTC
CDR3 protein: CASSRVRDNTYEQYF

J gene: TRBJ2-1
V gene: TRBV11-2
clone size: NA
D gene: TRBD1
CDR3 DNA: TGTGCCAGCAGCCCTCGACAGGGGGCTGTATATGAGCAGTTCTTC
CDR3 protein: CASSPRQGAVYEQFF

J gene: TRBJ1-6
V gene: TRBV4-3
clone size: NA
D gene: NA
CDR3 DNA: TGCGCCAGCAGCCAAGATCGGGAGGGGGTGGATAATTCACCCCTCCACTTT
CDR3 protein: CASSQDREGVDNSPLHF

J gene: TRBJ1-1
V gene: TRBV30
clone size: NA
D gene: NA
CDR3 DNA: TGTGCCTGGGAGAGTAGAGGGGGGAGGGACACTGAAGCTTTCTTT
CDR3 protein: CAWESRGGRDTEAFF

J gene: TRBJ2-7
V gene: TRBV29-1
clone size: NA
D gene: NA
CDR3 DNA: TGCAGCGTAGAAGAGAGGGACTACGAGCAGTACTTC
CDR3 protein: CSVEERDYEQYF

J gene: TRBJ2-7
V gene: TRBV19
clone size: NA
D gene: TRBD1
CDR3 DNA: TGTGCCAGTAGTATCCGGTCGCAGGGGGCCTACGAGCAGTACTTC
CDR3 protein: CASSIRSQGAYEQYF

J gene: TRBJ2-1
V gene: TRBV18
clone size: NA
D gene: NA
CDR3 DNA: TGTGCCAGCTCACCTGAGGTTAATGAGCAGTTCTTC
CDR3 protein: CASSPEVNEQFF

J gene: TRBJ2-1
V gene: TRBV10-3
clone size: NA
D gene: TRBD2
CDR3 DNA: TGTGCCATCAGTGACAGGGAGGGAAACAATGAGCAGTTCTTC
CDR3 protein: CAISDREGNNEQFF

J gene: TRBJ1-1
V gene: TRBV6-6
clone size: NA
D gene: NA
CDR3 DNA: TGTGCCAGCAGTCCTATCAAGAACACTGAAGCTTTCTTT
CDR3 protein: CASSPIKNTEAFF

J gene: TRBJ2-2
V gene: TRBV29-1
clone size: NA
D gene: TRBD2
CDR3 DNA: TGCAGCGTTGAACGAACTAGCGGGAGCGTAGGCACCGGGGAGCTGTTTTTT
CDR3 protein: CSVERTSGSVGTGELFF

J gene: TRBJ2-7
V gene: TRBV6-6
clone size: NA
D gene: TRBD2
CDR3 DNA: TGTGCCACTTCTAGCGGGAGTAACTACGAGCAGTACTTC
CDR3 protein: CATSSGSNYEQYF

J gene: TRBJ2-7
V gene: TRBV24-1
clone size: NA
D gene: TRBD1
CDR3 DNA: TGTGCCACGGGACAGGGCCCCTACGAGCAGTACTTC
CDR3 protein: CATGQGPYEQYF